This T cell receptor (beta chain) was captured in a study of blood T cell repertoires in COVID-19. About the research overall: Researchers got acute and convalescent COVID-19 samples from the United States, Italy and Spain.

Original processing methods: Reference gene primer amplification gave estimated nucleated cell counts. Clones were read by immunoSEQ multiplex PCR, and TCRdb kept only the in-frame ones, dropping some. V and J calls and clone size are those listed in that table; D and trimming were worked out from the DNA. The sample holds about 170,000 clones; approximately 84% are singletons and the top ten take 2.5% to 3%. A Seattle source enrolled patients during active infection and followed them longitudinally. The clonotype originates from a woman of 80 years or more with COVID-19, enrolled during active disease. Sequenced sample: peripheral blood.

CDR3 coding DNA: TGTGCCAGCAGCTTGGGCTTGGACACTTACAATGAGCAGTTCTTC. It specifies CASSLGLDTYNEQFF. The chain carries TRBV5-5 and TRBJ2-1; D may be TRBD1 (5 bases). The length of the CDR3 is 15 residues. The germline gives CDR1 SGHKS, CDR2 YYEKEE (reference sequence). V gave up 0 bases and J gave up 4 bases, with 11 bases separating them.